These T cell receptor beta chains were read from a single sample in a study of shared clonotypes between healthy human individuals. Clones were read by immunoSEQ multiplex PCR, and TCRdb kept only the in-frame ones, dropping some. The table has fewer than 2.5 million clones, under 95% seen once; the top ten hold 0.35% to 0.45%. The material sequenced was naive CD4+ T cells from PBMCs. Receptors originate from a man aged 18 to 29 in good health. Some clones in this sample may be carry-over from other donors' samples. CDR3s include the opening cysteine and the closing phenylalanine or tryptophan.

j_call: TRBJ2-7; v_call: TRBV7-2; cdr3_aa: CASSFRLGETYEQYF
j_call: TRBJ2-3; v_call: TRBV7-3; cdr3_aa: CASSRNSPDTQYF
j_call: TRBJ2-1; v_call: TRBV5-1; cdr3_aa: CASSLELLRETGGEQFF
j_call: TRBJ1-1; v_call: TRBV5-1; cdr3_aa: CASSLAEGQFFPEAFF
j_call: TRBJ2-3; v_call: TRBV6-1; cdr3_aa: CATRRAGEGTDTQYF
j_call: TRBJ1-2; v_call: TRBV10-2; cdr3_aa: CASSEATLIPSNYGYTF
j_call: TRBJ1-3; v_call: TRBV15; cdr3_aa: CATSRDFRGTGNTIYF
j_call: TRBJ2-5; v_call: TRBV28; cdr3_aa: CASSSFLMTRLEETQYF
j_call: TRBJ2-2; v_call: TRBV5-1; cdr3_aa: CASTPPLAGPTGELFF
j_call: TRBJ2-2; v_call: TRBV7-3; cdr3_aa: CASSLQGETGELFF
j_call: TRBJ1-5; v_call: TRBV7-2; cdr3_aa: CASSLHGSNQPQHF
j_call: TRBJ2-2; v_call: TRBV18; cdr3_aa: CASSPPSGELFF
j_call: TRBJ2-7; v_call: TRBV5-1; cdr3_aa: CASSLLAGRFYEQYF
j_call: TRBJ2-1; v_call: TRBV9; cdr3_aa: CASSEFPPGLAPAGEQFF
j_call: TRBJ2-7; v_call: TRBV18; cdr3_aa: CASSPVGTYEQYF
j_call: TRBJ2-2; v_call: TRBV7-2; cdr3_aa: CASSTRLGATGELFF
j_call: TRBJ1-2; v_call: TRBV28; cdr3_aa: CASTSGQYYGYTF
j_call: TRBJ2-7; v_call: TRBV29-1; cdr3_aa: CSVVKPGQGASYEQYF
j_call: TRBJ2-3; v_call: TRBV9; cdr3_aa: CASSVLAGVTDTQYF
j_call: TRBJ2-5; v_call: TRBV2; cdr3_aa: CASRETRGGSQETQYF
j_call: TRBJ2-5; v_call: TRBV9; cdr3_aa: CASSVDLGTGEETQYF
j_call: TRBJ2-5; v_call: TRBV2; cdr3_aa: CATRLAGSQETQYF
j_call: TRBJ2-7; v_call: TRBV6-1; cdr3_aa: CASSARPAGHSYEQYF
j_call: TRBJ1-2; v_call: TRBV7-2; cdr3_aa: CASSKNRGFLLGYTF
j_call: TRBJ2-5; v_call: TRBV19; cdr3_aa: CASSIGQGSTETQYF
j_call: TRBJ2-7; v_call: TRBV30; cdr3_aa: CAWRIRGGAYEQYF
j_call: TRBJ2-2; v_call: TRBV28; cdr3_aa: CASSPPGLAGALTEPVFF
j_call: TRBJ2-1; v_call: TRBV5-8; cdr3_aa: CASSVRTSGLYNEQFF
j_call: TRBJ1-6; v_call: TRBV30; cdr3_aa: CAWSLPTGLNSPLHF
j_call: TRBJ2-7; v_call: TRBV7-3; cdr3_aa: CASSEYSGRAYEQYF
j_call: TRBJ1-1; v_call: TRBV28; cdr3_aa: CASSSTGGVVAFF
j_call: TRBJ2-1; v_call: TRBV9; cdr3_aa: CASSVASDSGRPGDNEQFF
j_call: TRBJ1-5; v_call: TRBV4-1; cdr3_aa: CASSQDPTGRGRPQHF
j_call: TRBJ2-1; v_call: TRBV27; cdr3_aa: CASSPRLAGGHEQFF
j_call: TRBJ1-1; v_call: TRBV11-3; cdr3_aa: CASSPKGGPEAFF